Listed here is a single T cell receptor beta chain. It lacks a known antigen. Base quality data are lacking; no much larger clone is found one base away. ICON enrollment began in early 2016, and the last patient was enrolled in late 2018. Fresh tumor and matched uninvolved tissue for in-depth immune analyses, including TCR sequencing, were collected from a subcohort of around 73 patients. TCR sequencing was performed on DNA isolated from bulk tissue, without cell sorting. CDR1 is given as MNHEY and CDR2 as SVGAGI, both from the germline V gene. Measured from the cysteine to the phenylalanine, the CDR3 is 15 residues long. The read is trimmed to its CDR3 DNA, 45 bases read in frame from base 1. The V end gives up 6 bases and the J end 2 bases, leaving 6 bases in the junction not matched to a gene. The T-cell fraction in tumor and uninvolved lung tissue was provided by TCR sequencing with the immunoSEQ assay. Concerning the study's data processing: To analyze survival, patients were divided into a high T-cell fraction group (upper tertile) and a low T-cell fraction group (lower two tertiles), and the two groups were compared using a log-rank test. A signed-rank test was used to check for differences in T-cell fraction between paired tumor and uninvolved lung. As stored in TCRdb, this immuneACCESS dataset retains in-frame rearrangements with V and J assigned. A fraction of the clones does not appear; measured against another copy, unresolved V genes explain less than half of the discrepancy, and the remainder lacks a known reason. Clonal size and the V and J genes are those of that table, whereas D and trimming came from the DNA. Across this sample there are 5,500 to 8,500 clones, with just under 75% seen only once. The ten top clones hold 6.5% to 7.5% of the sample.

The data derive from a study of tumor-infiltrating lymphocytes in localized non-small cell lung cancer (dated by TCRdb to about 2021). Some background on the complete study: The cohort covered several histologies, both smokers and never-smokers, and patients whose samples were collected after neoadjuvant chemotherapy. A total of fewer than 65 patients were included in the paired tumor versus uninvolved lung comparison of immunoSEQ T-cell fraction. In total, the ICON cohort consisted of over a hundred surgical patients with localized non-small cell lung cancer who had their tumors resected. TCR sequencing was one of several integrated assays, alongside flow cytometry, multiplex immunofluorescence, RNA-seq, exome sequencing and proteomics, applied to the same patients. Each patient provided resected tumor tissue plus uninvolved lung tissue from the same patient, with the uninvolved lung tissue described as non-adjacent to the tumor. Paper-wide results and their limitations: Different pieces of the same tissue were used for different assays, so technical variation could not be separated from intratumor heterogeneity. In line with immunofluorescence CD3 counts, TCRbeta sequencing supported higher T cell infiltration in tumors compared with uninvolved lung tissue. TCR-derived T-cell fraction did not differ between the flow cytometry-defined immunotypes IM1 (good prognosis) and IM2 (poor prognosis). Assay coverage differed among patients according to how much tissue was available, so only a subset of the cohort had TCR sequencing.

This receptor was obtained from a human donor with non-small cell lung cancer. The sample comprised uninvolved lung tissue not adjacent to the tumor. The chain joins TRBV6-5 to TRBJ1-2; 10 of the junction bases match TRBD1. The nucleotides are TGTGCCAGCAGACTCTGGACAGGGGGAAACTATGGCTACACCTTC. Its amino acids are CASRLWTGGNYGYTF.